This TCR beta chain was captured in a study of T cell changes during pregnancy in multiple sclerosis. The V gene lost 4 bases and the J gene lost 3 bases, with 16 bases spanning the gap. Germline V gives CDR1 MNHEY, CDR2 SVGAGI. CDR3 length: 15 amino acids. Libraries were prepared by immunoSEQ multiplex PCR; TCRdb keeps only in-frame clonotypes and omits some of them. This table has about 59,000 clones, around 94% appearing once. The V gene is TRBV6-5, the J gene TRBJ2-7; D might be TRBD2 (5 bases). Sequencing was performed on CD8+ T cells from peripheral blood mononuclear cells, taken after pregnancy. The receptor was derived from a female donor with multiple sclerosis, enrolled in a pregnancy study. The CDR3 reads CASSSRSRELYEQYF. The CDR3 region has the DNA TGTGCCAGCAGTTCGCGCAGCCGGGAACTCTACGAGCAGTACTTC.